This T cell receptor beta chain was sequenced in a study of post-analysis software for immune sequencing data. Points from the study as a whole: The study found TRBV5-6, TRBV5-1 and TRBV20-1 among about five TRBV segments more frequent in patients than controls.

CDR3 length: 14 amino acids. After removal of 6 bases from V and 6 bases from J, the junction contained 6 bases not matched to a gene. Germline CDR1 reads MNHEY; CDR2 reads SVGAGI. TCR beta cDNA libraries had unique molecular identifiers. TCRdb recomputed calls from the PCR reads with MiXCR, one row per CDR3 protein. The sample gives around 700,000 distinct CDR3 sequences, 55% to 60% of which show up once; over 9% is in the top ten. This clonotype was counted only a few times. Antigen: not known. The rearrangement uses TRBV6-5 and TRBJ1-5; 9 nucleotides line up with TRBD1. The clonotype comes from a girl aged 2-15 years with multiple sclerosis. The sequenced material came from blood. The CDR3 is CASRGTGLGQPQHF. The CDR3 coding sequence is TGTGCCAGCAGAGGGACAGGGTTGGGTCAGCCCCAGCATTTT.